This record covers a single T cell receptor beta chain. This clone's antigen is unknown. Qualities for individual bases were not recorded, and no much larger clone is one base off. Looking up the germline V gene yields CDR1 KGHSH and CDR2 LQKENI. From the cysteine through the phenylalanine, the CDR3 covers 16 amino acids. Only the CDR3 part of the read is kept: 48 bases, read in frame from the first base. Unmatched junction bases come to 5, with V trimmed by 0 bases and J by 3 bases. This specimen belongs to a study of cytomegalovirus exposure and HLA in healthy donors (dated by TCRdb to the late 2010s). Study-wide context: A later analysis indicated that the 90 to 150 validation repertoires were generated on the platform also employed for the 650 to 850 repertoires of the first cohort. High-throughput TCR immunosequencing, statistical association of individual TCRs with disease status, and machine learning were combined to predict cytomegalovirus infection status. The study aimed to test whether signatures of past pathogen exposure could be identified by cataloging public T cell receptors. In addition to the first cohort of roughly 700 subjects, a separate validation cohort of 100 to 150 different subjects was used. Overall results and qualifications from the work: The study gave a list of about 160 TCR beta chains associated with cytomegalovirus. A later analysis had no HLA typing for the validation cohort, so co-occurrence there was scored across all 130 or so repertoires. Three of the identified cytomegalovirus-associated TCR beta chains were confirmed in vitro to be specific for cytomegalovirus antigens. In a later analysis, TCRs clustered in the first cohort were found to also tend to co-occur in the 120 validation repertoires, with 85% to 95% of cluster scores above 0. The classifier was reported to diagnose cytomegalovirus status with high specificity and sensitivity in both the original and validation cohorts. Most TCR sequences were seen in very few donors, while some public TCRs were found in many individuals. The authors suggested that the approach could potentially be extended to other disease states and immunological phenotypes.

The donors were included in the validation cohort of roughly 120 subjects, a group kept apart from the approximately 690-subject first cohort. Libraries were built with the immunoSEQ multiplex PCR assay. On the authors' methods: A statistical classification framework was built for diagnosing cytomegalovirus status from the catalog of TCR beta chain sequences. The clones in this table, taken by TCRdb from immuneACCESS, are in-frame only. Not every clone is retained; where verified, under half of the shortfall comes from an unresolved V gene, and the cause of the rest is unknown. V and J calls and clone size come straight from that table; D and trimming were deduced from the DNA. This sample gives more than 300,000 clones in total; 70% to 90% of them show up just once. Jointly, the top ten make up roughly 0.8% of the sample.

Sequenced input: PBMCs. This chain joins TRBV18 to TRBJ2-3; TRBD2 fits 8 bases in the junction. The TCR sequence derives from a woman between 18 and 29 years old in good health and CMV-seronegative. The DNA reads as follows: TGTGCCAGCTCACCACCTGCGGGAGGCGAGACAGATACGCAGTATTTT. The resulting protein is CASSPPAGGETDTQYF.